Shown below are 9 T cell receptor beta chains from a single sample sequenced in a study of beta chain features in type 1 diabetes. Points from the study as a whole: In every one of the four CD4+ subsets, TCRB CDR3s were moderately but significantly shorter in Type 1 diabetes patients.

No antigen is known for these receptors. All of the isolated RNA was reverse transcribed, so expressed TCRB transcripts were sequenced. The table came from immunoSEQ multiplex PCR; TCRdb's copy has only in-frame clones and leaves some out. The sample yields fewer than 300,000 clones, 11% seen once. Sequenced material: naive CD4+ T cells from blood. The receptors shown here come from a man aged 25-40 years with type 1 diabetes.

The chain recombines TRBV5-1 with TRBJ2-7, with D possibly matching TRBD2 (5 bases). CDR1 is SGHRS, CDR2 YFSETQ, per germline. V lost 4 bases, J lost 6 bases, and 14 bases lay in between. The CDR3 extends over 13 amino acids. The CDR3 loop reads CASSLGLSPEQYF. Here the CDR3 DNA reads TGCGCCAGCAGCCTAGGACTCAGCCCCGAGCAGTACTTC.

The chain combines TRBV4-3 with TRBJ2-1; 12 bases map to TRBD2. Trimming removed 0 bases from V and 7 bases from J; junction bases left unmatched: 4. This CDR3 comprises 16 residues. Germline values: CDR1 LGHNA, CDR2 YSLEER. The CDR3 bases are TGCGCCAGCAGCCAAGAAGCTAGCGGGGGGGGGAATGAGCAGTTCTTC. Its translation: CASSQEASGGGNEQFF.

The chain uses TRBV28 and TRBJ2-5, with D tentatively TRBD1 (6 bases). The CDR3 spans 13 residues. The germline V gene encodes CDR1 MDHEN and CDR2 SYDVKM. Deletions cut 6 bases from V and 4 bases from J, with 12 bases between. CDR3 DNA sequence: TGTGCCAGCAGGTCAACAGGGAGAGAGACCCAGTACTTC. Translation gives CASRSTGRETQYF. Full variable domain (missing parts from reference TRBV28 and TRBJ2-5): DVKVTQSSRYLVKRTGEKVFLECVQDMDHENMFWYRQDPGLGLRLIYFSYDVKMKEKGDIPEGYSVSREKKERFSLILESASTNQTSMYLCASRSTGRETQYFGPGTRLLVL.

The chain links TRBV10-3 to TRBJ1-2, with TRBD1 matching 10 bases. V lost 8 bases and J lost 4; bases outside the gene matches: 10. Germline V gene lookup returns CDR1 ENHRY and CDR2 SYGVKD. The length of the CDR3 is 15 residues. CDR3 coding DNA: TGTGCCATCCAAAGCTCGGGACAGGGGCTCTATGGCTACACCTTC. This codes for CAIQSSGQGLYGYTF.

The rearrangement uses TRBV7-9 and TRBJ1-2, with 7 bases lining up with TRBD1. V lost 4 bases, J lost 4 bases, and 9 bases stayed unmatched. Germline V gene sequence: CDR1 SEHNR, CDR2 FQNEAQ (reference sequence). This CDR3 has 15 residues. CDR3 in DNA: TGTGCCAGCAGCTCCAACCGACAGGGAAGCTATGGCTACACCTTC. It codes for CASSSNRQGSYGYTF.

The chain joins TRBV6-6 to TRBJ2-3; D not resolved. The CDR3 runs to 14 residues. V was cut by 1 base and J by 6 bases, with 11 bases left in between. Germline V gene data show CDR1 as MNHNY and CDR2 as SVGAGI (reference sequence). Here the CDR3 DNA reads TGTGCCAGCAGTTACTTCGGTCAGGCGGATACGCAGTATTTT. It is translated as CASSYFGQADTQYF.

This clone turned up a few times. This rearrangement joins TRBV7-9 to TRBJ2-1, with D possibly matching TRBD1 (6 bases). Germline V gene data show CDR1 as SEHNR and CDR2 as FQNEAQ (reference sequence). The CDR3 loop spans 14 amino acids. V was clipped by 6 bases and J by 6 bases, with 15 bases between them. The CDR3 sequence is CASRNTGSINEQFF. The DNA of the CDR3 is TGTGCCAGCAGGAATACAGGGTCCATCAATGAGCAGTTCTTC.

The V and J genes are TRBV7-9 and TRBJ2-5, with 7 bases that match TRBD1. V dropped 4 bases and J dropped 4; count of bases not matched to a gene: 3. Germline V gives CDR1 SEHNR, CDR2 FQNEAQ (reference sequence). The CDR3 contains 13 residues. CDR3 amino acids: CASSWDRRETQYF. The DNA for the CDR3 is TGTGCCAGCAGCTGGGACAGAAGAGAGACCCAGTACTTC. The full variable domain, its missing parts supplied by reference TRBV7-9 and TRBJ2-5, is DTGVSQNPRHKITKRGQNVTFRCDPISEHNRLYWYRQTLGQGPEFLTYFQNEAQLEKSRLLSDRFSAERPKGSFSTLEIQRTEQGDSAMYLCASSWDRRETQYFGPGTRLLVL.

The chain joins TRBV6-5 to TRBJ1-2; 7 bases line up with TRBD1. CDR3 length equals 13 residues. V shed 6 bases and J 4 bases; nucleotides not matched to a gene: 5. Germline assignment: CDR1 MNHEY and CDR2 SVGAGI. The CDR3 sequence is CASSLGQPYGYTF. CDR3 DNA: TGTGCCAGCAGCTTGGGACAGCCCTATGGCTACACCTTC.